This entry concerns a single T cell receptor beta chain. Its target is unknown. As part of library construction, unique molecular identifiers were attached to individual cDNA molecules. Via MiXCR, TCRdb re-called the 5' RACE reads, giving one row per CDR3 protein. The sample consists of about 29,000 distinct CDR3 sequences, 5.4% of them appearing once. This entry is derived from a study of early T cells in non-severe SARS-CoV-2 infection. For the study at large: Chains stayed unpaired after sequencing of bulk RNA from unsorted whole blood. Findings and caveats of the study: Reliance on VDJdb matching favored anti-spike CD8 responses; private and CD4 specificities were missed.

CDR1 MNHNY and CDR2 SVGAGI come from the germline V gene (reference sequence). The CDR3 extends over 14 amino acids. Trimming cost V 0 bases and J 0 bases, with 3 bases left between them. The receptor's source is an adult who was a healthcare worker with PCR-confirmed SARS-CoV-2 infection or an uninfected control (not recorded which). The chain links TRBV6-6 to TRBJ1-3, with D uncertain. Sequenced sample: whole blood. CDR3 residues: CASSYSNSGNTIYF. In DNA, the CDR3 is TGTGCCAGCAGTTACTCGAACTCTGGAAACACCATATATTTT.